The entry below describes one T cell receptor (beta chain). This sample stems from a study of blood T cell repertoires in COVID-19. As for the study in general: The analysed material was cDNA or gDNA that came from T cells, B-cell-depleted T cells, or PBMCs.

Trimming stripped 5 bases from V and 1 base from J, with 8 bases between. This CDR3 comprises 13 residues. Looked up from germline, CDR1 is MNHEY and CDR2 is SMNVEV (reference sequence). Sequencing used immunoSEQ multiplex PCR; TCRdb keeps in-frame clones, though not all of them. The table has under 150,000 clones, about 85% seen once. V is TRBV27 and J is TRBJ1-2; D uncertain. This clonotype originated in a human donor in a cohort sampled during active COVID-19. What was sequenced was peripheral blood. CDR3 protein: CASSVANNYGYTF. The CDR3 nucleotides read TGTGCCAGCAGTGTAGCCAATAACTATGGCTACACCTTC.